This T cell receptor beta chain was captured in a study of response to subunit inactivated influenza vaccine. Findings and limits, study-wide: It was the authors' suggestion that each seasonal influenza vaccination recruits few new T cells.

Note on this clonotype: Its cognate antigen is unknown. With a much larger clone just one base away, this may be a read error.

TCRdb independently ran MiXCR on the RT-PCR reads; one entry per CDR3 protein. The sample carries some 800,000 distinct CDR3 sequences, about 20% recorded once. Germline CDR1 and CDR2: SGHTS and YDEGEE. CDR3 size: 12 residues. The input for sequencing was PBMCs from blood, taken about 5 days after vaccination. This chain joins TRBV5-8 and TRBJ1-5; D unresolved. The source is a middle-aged man who received an inactivated influenza vaccine. CDR3 nucleotides: TGTGCCAGCAGTCCCTTTAATCAGCCCCACCATTTT. Translating gives CASSPFNQPHHF.